These T cell receptor beta chains were read from a single sample in a study of blood T cell repertoires in COVID-19. Clones were sequenced by immunoSEQ multiplex PCR, and TCRdb holds only the in-frame ones, with some missing. The data contain about 150,000 clones, roughly three quarters of them seen just once; the ten biggest clones take up about 4%. Sequencing was done on a sample of peripheral blood. Receptors originate from a man in his fifties or sixties with acute or convalescent COVID-19. Each CDR3 is given with its conserved first and last residue. D genes are given only for firm matches. Size tells how often a clone was seen (once, few, many) or the class of an expanded clone, and some rows leave it out.

. | TRBJ2-7 | TRBD1 | TRBV6-5 | CASSSRDRFPYEQYF | TGTGCCAGCAGTAGCCGGGACAGGTTTCCCTACGAGCAGTACTTC
. | TRBJ2-7 | TRBD1 | TRBV19 | CASRNRTGQGEQYF | TGTGCCAGTAGGAATCGGACAGGGCAGGGCGAGCAGTACTTC
. | TRBJ2-1 | TRBD2 | TRBV10-1 | CARSRASGHNEQFF | TGCGCCAGAAGTCGGGCTAGCGGACACAATGAGCAGTTCTTC
. | TRBJ2-5 | . | TRBV2 | CASSLLEVGETQYF | TGTGCCAGCAGCTTACTGGAAGTCGGGGAGACCCAGTACTTC
. | TRBJ2-6 | . | TRBV7-9 | CASSPTPGSGANVLTF | TGTGCCAGCAGCCCAACCCCCGGGTCTGGGGCCAACGTCCTGACTTTC
once | TRBJ2-7 | . | TRBV3-1/TRBV3-2 | CASSQEQGWNEQYF | TGTGCCAGCAGCCAAGAGCAGGGATGGAACGAGCAGTACTTC
. | TRBJ1-5 | . | TRBV19 | CASTPEGGVSNQPQHF | TGTGCCAGTACCCCCGAAGGGGGAGTCAGCAATCAGCCCCAGCATTTT
. | TRBJ2-5 | . | TRBV7-3 | CASSLTYAYQETQYF | TGTGCCAGCAGCTTAACGTACGCGTACCAAGAGACCCAGTACTTC
. | TRBJ1-4 | TRBD1 | TRBV9 | CASSVDRGNEKLFF | TGTGCCAGCAGCGTAGACAGGGGGAATGAAAAACTGTTTTTT
once | TRBJ2-1 | . | TRBV28 | CASSGGLPRDEQFF | TGTGCCAGCAGTGGGGGCCTACCCCGGGATGAGCAGTTCTTC
. | TRBJ2-1 | TRBD2 | TRBV4-2 | CASSQERTSGVPYNEQFF | TGTGCCAGCAGCCAAGAGAGGACTAGCGGGGTACCCTACAATGAGCAGTTCTTC
. | TRBJ2-7 | TRBD1 | TRBV29-1 | CSVQNRGWPYEQYF | TGCAGCGTCCAAAACAGGGGGTGGCCCTACGAGCAGTACTTC
. | TRBJ2-7 | TRBD2 | TRBV7-8 | CASSLGAGGAYEQYF | TGTGCCAGCAGCTTAGGCGCCGGGGGGGCCTACGAGCAGTACTTC
. | TRBJ2-5 | . | TRBV30 | CAWSVRPDWREKETQYF | TGTGCCTGGAGTGTACGACCGGACTGGCGGGAAAAAGAGACCCAGTACTTC
once | TRBJ2-7 | . | TRBV3-1/TRBV3-2 | CASSTAGVQQYF | TGTGCCAGCAGCACCGCAGGGGTTCAGCAGTACTTC
. | TRBJ2-3 | TRBD1 | TRBV4-1 | CASSLDRGRGDTQYF | TGCGCCAGCAGCCTGGACAGGGGGCGCGGAGATACGCAGTATTTT
. | TRBJ2-7 | TRBD2 | TRBV25-1 | CASSELVATSGRGEQYF | TGTGCCAGCAGTGAATTGGTAGCGACTAGCGGGAGGGGCGAGCAGTACTTC
. | TRBJ2-2 | . | TRBV24-1 | CATSDPTGTGTGELFF | TGTGCCACCAGTGATCCAACGGGGACTGGCACCGGGGAGCTGTTTTTT
. | TRBJ2-7 | TRBD2 | TRBV7-6 | CASSLGALAGLASYEQYF | TGTGCCAGCAGCTTAGGGGCACTAGCGGGCTTGGCCTCCTACGAGCAGTACTTC
. | TRBJ1-6 | . | TRBV30 | CAWSVRVYNSPLHF | TGTGCCTGGAGTGTAAGAGTCTATAATTCACCCCTCCACTTT
. | TRBJ2-7 | TRBD2 | TRBV4-1 | CASSLATSDEQYF | TGCGCCAGCAGCTTAGCGACTAGCGACGAGCAGTACTTC
few | TRBJ2-7 | . | TRBV6-5 | CASLADHAPYEQYF | TGTGCCAGCTTAGCGGATCATGCCCCATACGAGCAGTACTTC
. | TRBJ2-2 | TRBD2 | TRBV7-2 | CASTSRIAGRTGELFF | TGTGCCAGCACCTCCCGAATAGCGGGTCGCACCGGGGAGCTGTTTTTT
few | TRBJ2-5 | . | TRBV18 | CASSPGHGETQYF | TGTGCCAGCTCACCGGGGCACGGGGAGACCCAGTACTTC
few | TRBJ1-5 | . | TRBV4-1 | CASSQEYSSNQPQHF | TGCGCCAGCAGCCAAGAGTACAGTTCGAATCAGCCCCAGCATTTT
few | TRBJ2-3 | TRBD1 | TRBV30 | CAWSVSGTGDTQYF | TGTGCCTGGAGTGTAAGTGGGACAGGAGATACGCAGTATTTT
. | TRBJ2-1 | TRBD2 | TRBV10-3 | CAIRTTSGRFYEQFF | TGTGCCATCAGAACGACTAGCGGGAGGTTTTATGAGCAGTTCTTC
. | TRBJ2-2 | . | TRBV5-1 | CASSLDNIRDPSNTGELFF | TGCGCCAGCAGCTTGGATAACATCAGGGATCCCTCGAACACCGGGGAGCTGTTTTTT
. | TRBJ1-5 | . | TRBV9 | CASLFRPQYSNQPQHF | TGTGCCAGCCTCTTCCGCCCACAGTATAGCAATCAGCCCCAGCATTTT
. | TRBJ1-3 | . | TRBV5-6 | CASSSTETPGNTIYF | TGTGCCAGCAGCTCGACAGAGACTCCTGGAAACACCATATATTTT
. | TRBJ2-5 | . | TRBV3-1/TRBV3-2 | CASSQGVQGLGETQYF | TGTGCCAGCAGCCAAGGTGTACAGGGATTAGGAGAGACCCAGTACTTC
. | TRBJ2-2 | . | TRBV6-5 | CASRGANTGELFF | TGTGCCAGCCGCGGGGCGAACACCGGGGAGCTGTTTTTT
. | TRBJ1-1 | TRBD1 | TRBV19 | CASSKQGGTEAFF | TGTGCCAGTAGTAAACAGGGGGGTACTGAAGCTTTCTTT
. | TRBJ2-3 | . | TRBV10-3 | CAIRGGCRGPSADTQYF | TGTGCCATCAGGGGGGGGTGCAGGGGCCCCTCCGCAGATACGCAGTATTTT
. | TRBJ1-4 | . | TRBV4-1 | CASSQDGAGRGQLFF | TGCGCCAGCAGCCAAGACGGGGCGGGGCGTGGGCAACTTTTTTTT
. | TRBJ2-2 | TRBD2 | TRBV4-2 | CASSQDLAGDATGELFF | TGTGCCAGCAGCCAGGATCTAGCGGGAGACGCCACCGGGGAGCTGTTTTTT
once | TRBJ1-5 | . | TRBV7-2 | CASSLVHLNQPQHF | TGTGCCAGCAGCTTAGTACACCTCAATCAGCCCCAGCATTTT
. | TRBJ2-3 | TRBD2 | TRBV6-2/TRBV6-3 | CASSYSISSGAPVDTQYF | TGTGCCAGCAGTTACTCGATCTCTAGCGGGGCACCGGTAGATACGCAGTATTTT
. | TRBJ2-7 | TRBD1 | TRBV19 | CASSAGTGSYEQYF | TGTGCCAGTAGTGCCGGGACAGGGAGCTACGAGCAGTACTTC
. | TRBJ1-6 | . | TRBV19 | CASSIEDMRRSPLHF | TGTGCCAGTAGTATAGAGGACATGAGAAGGTCACCCCTCCACTTT
. | TRBJ2-5 | TRBD1 | TRBV7-2 | CASSLDRTGGGVETQYF | TGTGCCAGCAGCCTAGACAGGACAGGGGGGGGCGTAGAGACCCAGTACTTC
. | TRBJ2-7 | TRBD1 | TRBV25-1 | CASSDGTAYEQYF | TGTGCCAGCAGTGACGGGACAGCCTACGAGCAGTACTTC
. | TRBJ1-2 | . | TRBV29-1 | CSVGIGGTYGYTF | TGCAGCGTTGGGATCGGGGGTACCTATGGCTACACCTTC
. | TRBJ2-2 | . | TRBV5-1 | CASSLEAGSITGELFF | TGCGCCAGCAGCTTGGAGGCAGGGTCCATCACCGGGGAGCTGTTTTTT
. | TRBJ2-1 | . | TRBV18 | CASSPPGLQSSYNEQFF | TGTGCCAGCTCACCGCCCGGTCTACAGAGCTCCTACAATGAGCAGTTCTTC
. | TRBJ1-4 | . | TRBV16 | CASSPDSEKLFF | TGTGCCAGCAGCCCCGACAGCGAAAAACTGTTTTTT
. | TRBJ1-1 | . | TRBV4-1 | CASSRGGITEAFF | TGCGCCAGCAGCCGGGGAGGGATCACTGAAGCTTTCTTT
. | TRBJ1-3 | TRBD1 | TRBV6-5 | CASRVGQNSGNTIYF | TGTGCCAGCAGAGTGGGACAGAACTCTGGAAACACCATATATTTT
. | TRBJ1-4 | TRBD1 | TRBV28 | CASRPTGGGEKLFF | TGTGCCAGCAGACCAACAGGGGGCGGCGAAAAACTGTTTTTT
. | TRBJ1-1 | TRBD1 | TRBV28 | CASSLRTGLNTEAFF | TGTGCCAGCAGTTTACGGACAGGGCTGAACACTGAAGCTTTCTTT
. | TRBJ1-6 | . | TRBV7-3 | CASSSGENSPLHF | TGTGCCAGCAGCTCCGGGGAAAATTCACCCCTCCACTTT
. | TRBJ2-5 | . | TRBV19 | CASSNRDTQETQYF | TGTGCCAGTAGTAACCGGGACACTCAAGAGACCCAGTACTTC
. | TRBJ2-7 | TRBD2 | TRBV6-1 | CASSEGLAPYEQYF | TGTGCCAGCAGTGAGGGACTAGCGCCCTACGAGCAGTACTTC
few | TRBJ2-5 | TRBD1 | TRBV10-3 | CAISLGTAQETQYF | TGTGCCATCAGCCTAGGGACAGCACAAGAGACCCAGTACTTC
. | TRBJ2-3 | . | TRBV2 | CASSPQGGTWDTQYF | TGTGCCAGCAGCCCACAGGGAGGGACTTGGGATACGCAGTATTTT
once | TRBJ2-3 | TRBD2 | TRBV4-1 | CASSQGLAGGDTQYF | TGCGCCAGCAGCCAAGGACTAGCGGGAGGGGATACGCAGTATTTT
. | TRBJ2-1 | . | TRBV20-1 | CSARSYNEQFF | TGCAGTGCGAGGAGCTACAATGAGCAGTTCTTC